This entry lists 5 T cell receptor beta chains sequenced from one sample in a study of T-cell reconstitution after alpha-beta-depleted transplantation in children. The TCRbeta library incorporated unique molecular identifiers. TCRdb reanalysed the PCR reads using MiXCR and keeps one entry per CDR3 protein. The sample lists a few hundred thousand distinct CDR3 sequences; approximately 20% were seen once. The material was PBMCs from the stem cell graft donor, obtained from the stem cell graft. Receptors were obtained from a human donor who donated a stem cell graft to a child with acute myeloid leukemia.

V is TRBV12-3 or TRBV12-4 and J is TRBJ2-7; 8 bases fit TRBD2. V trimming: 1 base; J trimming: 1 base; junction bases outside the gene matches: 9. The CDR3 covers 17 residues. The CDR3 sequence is CASSLETGGPLSYEQYF. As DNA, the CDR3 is TGTGCCAGCAGTTTAGAAACGGGAGGGCCCCTTTCCTACGAGCAGTACTTC.

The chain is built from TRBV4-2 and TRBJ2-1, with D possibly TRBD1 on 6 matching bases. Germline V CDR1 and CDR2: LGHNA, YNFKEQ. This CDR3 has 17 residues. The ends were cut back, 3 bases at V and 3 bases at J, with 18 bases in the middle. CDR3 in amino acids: CASSQGLGTTNYNEQFF. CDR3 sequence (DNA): TGTGCCAGCAGCCAGGGCCTCGGGACAACCAACTACAATGAGCAGTTCTTC.

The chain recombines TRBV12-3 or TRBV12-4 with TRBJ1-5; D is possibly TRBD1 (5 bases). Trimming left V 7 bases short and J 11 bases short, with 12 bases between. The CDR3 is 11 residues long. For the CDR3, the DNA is TGTGCCAGCACCCTGGAAGGGGCCCAGCATTTT. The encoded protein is CASTLEGAQHF.

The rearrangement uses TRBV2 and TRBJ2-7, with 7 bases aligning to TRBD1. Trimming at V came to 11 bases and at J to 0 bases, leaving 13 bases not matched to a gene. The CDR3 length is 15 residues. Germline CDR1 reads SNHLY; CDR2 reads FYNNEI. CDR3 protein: CAFSEIRDSSYEQYF. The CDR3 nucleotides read TGTGCCTTTTCCGAGATCCGGGACAGCTCCTACGAGCAGTACTTC.

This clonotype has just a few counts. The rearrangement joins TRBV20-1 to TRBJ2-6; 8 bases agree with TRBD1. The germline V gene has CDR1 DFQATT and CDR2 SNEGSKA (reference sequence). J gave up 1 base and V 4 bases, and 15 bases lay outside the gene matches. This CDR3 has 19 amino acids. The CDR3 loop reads CSANLGPGGILSGANVLTF. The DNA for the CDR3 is TGCAGTGCTAACCTGGGTCCAGGGGGCATCCTTTCTGGGGCCAACGTCCTGACTTTC.